The text below deals with one T cell receptor beta chain. Its antigen is not yet known. Base qualities are not provided; no much larger clone lies one nucleotide away. The sample belongs to a study of T cell changes during pregnancy in multiple sclerosis (dated by TCRdb to about 2019). Regarding the study in general: In women with multiple sclerosis, the researchers looked at how the T cell repertoire shifted as pregnancy progressed.

Library creation used the immunoSEQ multiplex PCR assay. TCRdb carries this immuneACCESS record with in-frame sequences only. Its versions omit some clonotypes, under half of them owing to an unresolved V gene in the studies checked, with the rest unexplained. A total of about 110,000 clones appear in this sample, just under 95% of them only once. The leading ten clones occupy approximately 1.6% of the sample. Unmatched junction bases come to 8, with V trimmed by 7 bases and J by 3 bases. The CDR1 and CDR2 encoded by the germline V gene are SNHLY and FYNNEI. The CDR3 numbers 14 residues from cysteine through phenylalanine. The entry retains the CDR3 DNA only, 42 bases that are in frame from base 1.

This TCR derives from a female donor with multiple sclerosis, enrolled in a pregnancy study. The specimen comprised peripheral blood, sampled after pregnancy. The chain is assembled from TRBV2 and TRBJ2-7, and 8 junctional nucleotides match TRBD1. The CDR3 region reads CASTRTGSNYEQYF. The base sequence is TGTGCCAGCACCCGGACAGGGTCAAACTACGAGCAGTACTTC.